The clone carrying this T cell receptor (beta chain) was observed at least ten times. The antigen is undetermined. This entry comes from a study of neurological immune-mediated disorders. The trim removed 5 bases at V and 3 bases at J, leaving 7 bases unmatched. The CDR3 extends over 14 amino acids. Germline values: CDR1 MDHEN, CDR2 SYDVKM. Study results and limitations: TCR clonal expansion peaked in HTLV-1-associated myelopathy patients and was lowest in multiple sclerosis patients.

The unsorted libraries were generated from a total of 2 million PBMCs, which had been stored in RNAlater at -80 C. TCRdb re-called the 5' RACE reads with MiXCR, one entry per CDR3 protein. The sample lists tens of thousands of distinct CDR3 sequences, more than 20% seen once, with roughly 25% in the top ten. This sequence was found in a woman between 65 and 79 years old in good health. The chain is built from TRBV28 and TRBJ2-7; 7 nucleotides agree with TRBD1. Sequenced sample: PBMCs. The CDR3 loop reads CASSTPDRSYEQYF. The CDR3 bases are TGTGCCAGCAGTACTCCGGACAGGAGCTACGAGCAGTACTTC. The full variable domain, rest sourced from reference TRBV28 and TRBJ2-7, is DVKVTQSSRYLVKRTGEKVFLECVQDMDHENMFWYRQDPGLGLRLIYFSYDVKMKEKGDIPEGYSVSREKKERFSLILESASTNQTSMYLCASSTPDRSYEQYFGPGTRLTVT.